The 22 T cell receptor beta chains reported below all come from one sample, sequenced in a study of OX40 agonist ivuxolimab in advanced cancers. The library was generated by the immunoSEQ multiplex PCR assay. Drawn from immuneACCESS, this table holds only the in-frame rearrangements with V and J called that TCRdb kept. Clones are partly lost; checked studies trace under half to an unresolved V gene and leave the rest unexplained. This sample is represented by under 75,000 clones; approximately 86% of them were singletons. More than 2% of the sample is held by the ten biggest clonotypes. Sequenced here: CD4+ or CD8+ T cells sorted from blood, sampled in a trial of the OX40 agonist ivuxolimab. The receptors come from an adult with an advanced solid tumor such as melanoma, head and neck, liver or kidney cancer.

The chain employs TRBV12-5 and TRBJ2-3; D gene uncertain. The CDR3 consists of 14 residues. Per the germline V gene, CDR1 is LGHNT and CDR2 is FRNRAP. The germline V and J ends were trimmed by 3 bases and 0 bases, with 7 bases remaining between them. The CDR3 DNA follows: TGTGCTAGTGGTTTATCGGCGAGCACAGATACGCAGTATTTT. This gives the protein CASGLSASTDTQYF.

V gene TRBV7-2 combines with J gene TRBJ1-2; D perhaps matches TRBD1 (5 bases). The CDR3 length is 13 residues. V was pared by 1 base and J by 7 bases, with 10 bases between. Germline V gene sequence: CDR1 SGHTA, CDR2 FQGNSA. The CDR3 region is CASSLVQGGGYTF. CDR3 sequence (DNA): TGTGCCAGCAGCTTAGTCCAGGGTGGTGGCTACACCTTC.

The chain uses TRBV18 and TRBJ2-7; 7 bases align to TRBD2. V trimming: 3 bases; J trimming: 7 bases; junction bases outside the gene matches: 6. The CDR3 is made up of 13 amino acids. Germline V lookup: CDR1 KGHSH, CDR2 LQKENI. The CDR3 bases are TGTGCCAGCTCACCGGTTAGCGGGCCTGAGCAGTACTTC. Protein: CASSPVSGPEQYF.

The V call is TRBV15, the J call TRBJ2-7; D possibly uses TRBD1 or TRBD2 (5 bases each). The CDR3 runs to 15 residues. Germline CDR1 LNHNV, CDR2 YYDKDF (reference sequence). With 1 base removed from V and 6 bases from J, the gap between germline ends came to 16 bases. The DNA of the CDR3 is TGTGCCACCAGCAGAGTTGGGGCAGGGAGTCGCGAGCAGTACTTC. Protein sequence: CATSRVGAGSREQYF.

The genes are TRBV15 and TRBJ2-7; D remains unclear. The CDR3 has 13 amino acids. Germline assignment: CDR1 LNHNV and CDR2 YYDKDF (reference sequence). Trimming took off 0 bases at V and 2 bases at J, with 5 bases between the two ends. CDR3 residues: CATSRDSAYEQYF. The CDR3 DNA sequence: TGTGCCACCAGCAGAGATAGTGCCTACGAGCAGTACTTC.

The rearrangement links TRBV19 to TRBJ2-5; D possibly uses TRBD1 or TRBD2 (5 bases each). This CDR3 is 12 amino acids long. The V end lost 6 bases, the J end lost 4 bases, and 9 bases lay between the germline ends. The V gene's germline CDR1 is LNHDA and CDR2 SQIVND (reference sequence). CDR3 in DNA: TGTGCCAGTAGGGGGGTCGGAGAGACCCAGTACTTC. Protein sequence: CASRGVGETQYF.

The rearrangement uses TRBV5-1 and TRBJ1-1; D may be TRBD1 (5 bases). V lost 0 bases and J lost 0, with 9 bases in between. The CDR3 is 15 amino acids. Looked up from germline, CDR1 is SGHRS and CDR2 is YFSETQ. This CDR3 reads CASSLGDYMNTEAFF. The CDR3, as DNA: TGCGCCAGCAGCTTGGGGGACTATATGAACACTGAAGCTTTCTTT.

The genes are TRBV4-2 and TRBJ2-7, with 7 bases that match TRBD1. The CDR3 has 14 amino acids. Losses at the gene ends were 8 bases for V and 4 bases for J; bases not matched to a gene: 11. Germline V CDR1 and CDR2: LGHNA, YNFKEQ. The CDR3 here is CASRSSGTEYEQYF. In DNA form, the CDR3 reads TGTGCCAGCCGATCTTCCGGGACAGAGTACGAGCAGTACTTC.

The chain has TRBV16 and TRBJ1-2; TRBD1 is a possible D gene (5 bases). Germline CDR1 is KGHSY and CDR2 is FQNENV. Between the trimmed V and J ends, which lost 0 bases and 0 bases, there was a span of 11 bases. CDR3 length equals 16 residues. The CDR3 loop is CASSQSRQSSNYGYTF. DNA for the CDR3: TGTGCCAGCAGCCAATCGAGACAGTCATCTAACTATGGCTACACCTTC.

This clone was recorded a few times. The CDR3 reads CASKMGGPLYEQYF. DNA for the CDR3: TGTGCCAGCAAGATGGGGGGGCCGTTGTACGAGCAGTACTTC. V and J are TRBV28 and TRBJ2-7; TRBD2 is a possible D gene (7 bases). Trimming took off 7 bases at V and 4 bases at J, with 17 bases between the two ends. This CDR3 has 14 amino acids. The germline V gene encodes CDR1 MDHEN and CDR2 SYDVKM.

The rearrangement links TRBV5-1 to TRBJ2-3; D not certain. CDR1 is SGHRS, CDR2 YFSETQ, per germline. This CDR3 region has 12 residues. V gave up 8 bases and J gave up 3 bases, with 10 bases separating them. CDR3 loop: CASGKGTDTQYF. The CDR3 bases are TGCGCCAGTGGGAAGGGAACAGATACGCAGTATTTT.

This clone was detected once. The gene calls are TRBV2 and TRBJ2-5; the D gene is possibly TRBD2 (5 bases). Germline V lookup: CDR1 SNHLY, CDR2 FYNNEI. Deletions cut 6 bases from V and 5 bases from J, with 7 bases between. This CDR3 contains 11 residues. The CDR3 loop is CASRRVETQYF. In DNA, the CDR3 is TGTGCCAGCAGGAGGGTGGAGACCCAGTACTTC.

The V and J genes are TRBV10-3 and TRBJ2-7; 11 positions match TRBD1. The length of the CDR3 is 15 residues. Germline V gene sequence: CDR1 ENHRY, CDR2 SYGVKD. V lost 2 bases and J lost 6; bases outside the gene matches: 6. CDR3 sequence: CAISELGTGGSEQYF. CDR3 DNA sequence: TGTGCCATCAGTGAGCTCGGGACAGGGGGAAGCGAGCAGTACTTC.

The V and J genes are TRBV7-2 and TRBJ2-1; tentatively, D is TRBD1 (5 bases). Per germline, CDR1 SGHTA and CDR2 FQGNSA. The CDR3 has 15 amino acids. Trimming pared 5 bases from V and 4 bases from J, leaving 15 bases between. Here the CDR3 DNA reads TGTGCCAGCAGCCCTGGACAATCCCTATACAATGAGCAGTTCTTC. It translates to CASSPGQSLYNEQFF. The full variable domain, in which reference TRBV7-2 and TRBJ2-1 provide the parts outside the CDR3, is GAGVSQSPSNKVTEKGKDVELRCDPISGHTALYWYRQSLGQGLEFLIYFQGNSAPDKSGLPSDRFSAERTGGSVSTLTIQRTQQEDSAVYLCASSPGQSLYNEQFFGPGTRLTVL.

CDR3 bases: TGTGCCAGCAGTGAATTCGGGGTGGGGAACACTGAAGCTTTCTTT. It is translated as CASSEFGVGNTEAFF. This chain links TRBV6-1 with TRBJ1-1; D call uncertain. Per the germline V gene, CDR1 is MNHNS and CDR2 is SASEGT. The CDR3 is made up of 15 amino acids. The V end lost 2 bases, the J end lost 1 base, and 11 bases lay between the germline ends.

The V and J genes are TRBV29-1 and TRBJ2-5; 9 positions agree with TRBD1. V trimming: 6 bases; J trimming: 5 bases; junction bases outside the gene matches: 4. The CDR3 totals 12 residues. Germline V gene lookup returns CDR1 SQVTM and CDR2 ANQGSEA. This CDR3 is CSVLQGAETQYF. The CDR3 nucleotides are TGCAGCGTCCTACAGGGGGCCGAGACCCAGTACTTC.

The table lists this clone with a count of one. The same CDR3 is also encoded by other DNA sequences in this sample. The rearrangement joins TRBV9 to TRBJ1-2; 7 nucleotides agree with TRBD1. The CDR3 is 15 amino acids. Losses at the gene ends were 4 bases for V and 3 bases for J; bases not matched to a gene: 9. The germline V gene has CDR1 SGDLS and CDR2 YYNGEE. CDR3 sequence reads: CASSSATGRDYGYTF. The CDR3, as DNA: TGTGCCAGCAGCTCGGCGACAGGGAGGGACTATGGCTACACCTTC.

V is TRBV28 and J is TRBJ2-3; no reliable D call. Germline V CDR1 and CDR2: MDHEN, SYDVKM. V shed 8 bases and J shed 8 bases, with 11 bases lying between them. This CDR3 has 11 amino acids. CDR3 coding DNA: TGTGCCAGCGGTCCCCCTGGTACGCAGTATTTT. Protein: CASGPPGTQYF.

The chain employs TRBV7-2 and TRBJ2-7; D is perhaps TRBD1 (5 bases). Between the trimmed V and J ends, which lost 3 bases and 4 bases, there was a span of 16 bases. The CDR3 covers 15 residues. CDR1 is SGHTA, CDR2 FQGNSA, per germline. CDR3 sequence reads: CASSLIGQGRYEQYF. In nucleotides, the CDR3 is TGTGCCAGCAGCTTGATAGGGCAGGGAAGGTACGAGCAGTACTTC. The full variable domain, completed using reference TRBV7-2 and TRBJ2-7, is GAGVSQSPSNKVTEKGKDVELRCDPISGHTALYWYRQSLGQGLEFLIYFQGNSAPDKSGLPSDRFSAERTGGSVSTLTIQRTQQEDSAVYLCASSLIGQGRYEQYFGPGTRLTVT.

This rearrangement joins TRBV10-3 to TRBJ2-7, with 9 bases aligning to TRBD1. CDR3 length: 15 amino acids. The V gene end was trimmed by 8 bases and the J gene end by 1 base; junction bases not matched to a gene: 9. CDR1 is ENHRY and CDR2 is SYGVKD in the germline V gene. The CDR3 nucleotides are TGTGCCATCGGGCAGCGGGACAGGGCTTCCTACGAGCAGTACTTC. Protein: CAIGQRDRASYEQYF.

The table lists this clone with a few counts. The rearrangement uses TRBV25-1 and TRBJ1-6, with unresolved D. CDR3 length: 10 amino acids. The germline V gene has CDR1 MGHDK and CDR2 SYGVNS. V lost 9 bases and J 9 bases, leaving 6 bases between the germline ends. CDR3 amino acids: CARDCSPLHF. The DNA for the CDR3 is TGTGCCAGGGATTGTTCACCCCTCCACTTT.

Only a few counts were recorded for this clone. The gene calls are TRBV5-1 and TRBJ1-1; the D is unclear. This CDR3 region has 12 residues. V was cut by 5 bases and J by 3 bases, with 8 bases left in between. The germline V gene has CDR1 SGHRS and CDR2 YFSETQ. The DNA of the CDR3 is TGCGCCAGCAGAGGGATCGACACTGAAGCTTTCTTT. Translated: CASRGIDTEAFF. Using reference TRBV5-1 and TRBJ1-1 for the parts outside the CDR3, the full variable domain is KAGVTQTPRYLIKTRGQQVTLSCSPISGHRSVSWYQQTPGQGLQFLFEYFSETQRNKGNFPGRFSGRQFSNSRSEMNVSTLELGDSALYLCASRGIDTEAFFGQGTRLTVV.